These 4 T cell receptor beta chains were sequenced from one sample in a study of T cell changes during pregnancy in multiple sclerosis. The repertoire was sequenced with immunoSEQ multiplex PCR; TCRdb's copy has only in-frame clones and lacks some. The sample shows 49,000 or so clones, about 90% of them seen only once. The sample was CD4+ T cells from peripheral blood mononuclear cells, taken in the second trimester of pregnancy. These receptors were obtained from a female donor in good health, enrolled as a control in a pregnancy study.

The chain uses TRBV11-2 and TRBJ2-7, with 7 positions matching TRBD1. The CDR3 sequence is 15 residues long. Germline CDR1 reads SGHAT; CDR2 reads FQNNGV. V dropped 5 bases and J dropped 4; count of bases not matched to a gene: 11. The CDR3 nucleotides read TGTGCCAGCAGCCCTGACAGGGTTCACATTTACGAGCAGTACTTC. Protein sequence: CASSPDRVHIYEQYF.

The chain is built from TRBV2 and TRBJ2-7; 8 nucleotides align to TRBD1. Germline V gene lookup returns CDR1 SNHLY and CDR2 FYNNEI. The CDR3 extends over 14 amino acids. The V gene end was trimmed by 4 bases and the J gene end by 7 bases; junction bases not matched to a gene: 9. The CDR3 sequence: CASSGPSGGVEQYF. The CDR3 DNA reads as TGTGCCAGCAGTGGTCCGTCAGGGGGCGTGGAGCAGTACTTC.

The chain recombines TRBV7-8 with TRBJ1-3, with D uncertain. CDR3 length equals 17 residues. Looked up from germline, CDR1 is SGHVS and CDR2 is FQNEAQ. Trimming cost V 0 bases and J 2 bases, with 14 bases left between them. CDR3 sequence: CASSLARVISAGNTIYF. The CDR3 DNA is TGTGCCAGCAGCTTAGCGCGCGTTATAAGCGCTGGAAACACCATATATTTT. The full variable domain, rest sourced from reference TRBV7-8 and TRBJ1-3, is GAGVSQSPRYKVAKRGQDVALRCDPISGHVSLFWYQQALGQGPEFLTYFQNEAQLDKSGLPSDRFFAERPEGSVSTLKIQRTQQEDSAVYLCASSLARVISAGNTIYFGEGSWLTVV.

This chain links TRBV14 with TRBJ2-2, with TRBD1 identical over 9 bases. There are 16 residues in the CDR3. Germline CDR1 SGHDN, CDR2 FVKESK. The V gene end was trimmed by 0 bases and the J gene end by 5 bases; junction bases not matched to a gene: 4. The chain's CDR3 is CASSQDHGTGTGELFF. The DNA of the CDR3 is TGTGCCAGCAGCCAAGACCATGGGACAGGGACCGGGGAGCTGTTTTTT.